This note documents a single TCR beta chain sequence. What it binds is unknown. After roughly 11 days in culture, the CD4+ T cells were isolated. Assay: immunoSEQ multiplex PCR; the TCRdb copy retains only in-frame clones and omits some. The sample includes around 30,000 clones, less than 75% seen only once; the top ten take roughly 10%. Germline lookup yields CDR1 SGHAT and CDR2 FQNNGV. This CDR3 comprises 11 residues. V lost 5 bases, J lost 13 bases, and 11 bases lay in between. These data belong to a study of vaccination effects on CD4 cells after COVID-19. Sequencing used CD4+ T cells from PBMCs cultured without peptide, obtained before COVID-19 vaccination. This chain uses TRBV11-2 with TRBJ1-4; D is possibly TRBD1 (5 bases). The TCR comes from a human donor who received a COVID-19 vaccine. CDR3 sequence: CASSNTGPLFF. As DNA, the CDR3 is TGTGCCAGCAGCAATACAGGCCCACTGTTTTTT.